This T cell receptor beta chain was recovered during a study of blood T cell repertoires in COVID-19. The assay was immunoSEQ multiplex PCR, and TCRdb's table has in-frame clones only and misses some. Of a few hundred thousand clones listed, approximately 85% are singletons. The germline gives CDR1 MRHNA, CDR2 SNTAGT. Trimming took off 6 bases at V and 1 base at J, with 9 bases between the two ends. CDR3 length: 13 amino acids. The chain links TRBV6-4 to TRBJ1-1, with D hard to call. The clonotype comes from a woman older than 75 with COVID-19, enrolled during active disease. Sequenced material: peripheral blood. CDR3 amino acids: CASSLSWNTEAFF. CDR3 sequence (DNA): TGTGCCAGCAGCCTGAGTTGGAACACTGAAGCTTTCTTT.